The sequence of this T cell receptor beta chain was determined in a study of T-cell reconstitution after alpha-beta-depleted transplantation in children. Study-wide points: The origin of alpha-beta T cells about two months after transplant was reportedly several hundred expanded graft clones. Certain patients had high TCRbeta diversity at day 60, and it came from recipient T cells and thymic progenitors that survived. Once a year had passed after transplant, T-cell counts and diversity came mostly from newly produced T cells.

Preparation of the TCRbeta library used unique molecular identifiers. MiXCR, run by TCRdb on the PCR reads, gives a single entry per CDR3 protein. The data show some 120,000 distinct CDR3 sequences, about 9.9% seen once. This clonotype was observed a few times. Its antigen is undetermined. This CDR3 contains 14 residues. Between the trimmed V and J ends, which lost 4 bases and 4 bases, there was a span of 13 bases. Germline loops: CDR1 LGHDT, CDR2 YNNKEL (reference sequence). The V gene is TRBV3-1, the J gene TRBJ2-5; the D gene is possibly TRBD1 (5 bases). The source was PBMCs, mostly from graft donor cells, collected 180 days after TCRalphabeta/CD19-depleted stem cell transplant. This receptor was identified in a girl in the first two years of life who had a stem cell transplant for combined immunodeficiency, so the T cells may come from the graft donor. The CDR3 loop is CASSRQGTGETQYF. In nucleotides, the CDR3 is TGTGCCAGCAGCCGCCAGGGTACAGGAGAGACCCAGTACTTC.